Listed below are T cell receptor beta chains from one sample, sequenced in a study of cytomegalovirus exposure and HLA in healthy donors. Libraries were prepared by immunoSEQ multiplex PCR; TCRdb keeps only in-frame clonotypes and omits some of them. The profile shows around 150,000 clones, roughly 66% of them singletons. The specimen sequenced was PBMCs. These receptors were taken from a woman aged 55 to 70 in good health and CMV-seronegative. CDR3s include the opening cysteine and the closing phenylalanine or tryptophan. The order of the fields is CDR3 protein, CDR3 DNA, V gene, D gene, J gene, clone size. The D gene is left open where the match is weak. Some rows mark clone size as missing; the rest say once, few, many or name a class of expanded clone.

cdr3_aa: CASTQRGGSGDTQYF; cdr3_nt: TGTGCCAGCACCCAGCGGGGGGGCAGCGGAGATACGCAGTATTTT; v_call: TRBV6-5; d_call: TRBD2; j_call: TRBJ2-3; clone_size: -
cdr3_aa: CASSPGTSGRRVGGELFF; cdr3_nt: TGTGCCAGCAGCCCCGGGACTAGCGGGAGAAGAGTAGGCGGGGAGCTGTTTTTT; v_call: TRBV5-6; d_call: TRBD2; j_call: TRBJ2-2; clone_size: -
cdr3_aa: CATSREGYGDTQYF; cdr3_nt: TGTGCCACCAGCAGGGAGGGATATGGGGATACGCAGTATTTT; v_call: TRBV15; d_call: -; j_call: TRBJ2-3; clone_size: -
cdr3_aa: CASSLEGYEQYF; cdr3_nt: TGTGCCAGCAGCTTGGAGGGGTACGAGCAGTACTTC; v_call: TRBV5-4; d_call: -; j_call: TRBJ2-7; clone_size: -
cdr3_aa: CASTTLGRTGTEAFF; cdr3_nt: TGTGCCAGTACCACCCTAGGGAGAACAGGGACTGAAGCTTTCTTT; v_call: TRBV19; d_call: -; j_call: TRBJ1-1; clone_size: -
cdr3_aa: CASSLGSGINEQFF; cdr3_nt: TGTGCCAGCAGCTTAGGTAGCGGGATCAATGAGCAGTTCTTC; v_call: TRBV7-9; d_call: TRBD2; j_call: TRBJ2-1; clone_size: few
cdr3_aa: CATTSGSGNEQYF; cdr3_nt: TGTGCCACCACTAGCGGGAGCGGCAACGAGCAGTACTTC; v_call: TRBV2; d_call: TRBD2; j_call: TRBJ2-7; clone_size: few
cdr3_aa: CASSSRGLSSYNEQFF; cdr3_nt: TGTGCCAGCAGCTCCAGGGGTCTCAGCTCCTACAATGAGCAGTTCTTC; v_call: TRBV5-6; d_call: -; j_call: TRBJ2-1; clone_size: -
cdr3_aa: CASSYSGISNQPQHF; cdr3_nt: TGTGCCAGCAGTTACTCCGGGATTAGCAATCAGCCCCAGCATTTT; v_call: TRBV6-6; d_call: -; j_call: TRBJ1-5; clone_size: -
cdr3_aa: CASSIEGAGRYEQYF; cdr3_nt: TGTGCCAGTAGTATAGAAGGAGCAGGGCGCTACGAGCAGTACTTC; v_call: TRBV19; d_call: -; j_call: TRBJ2-7; clone_size: -
cdr3_aa: CASSVGQVTEAFF; cdr3_nt: TGTGCCAGCAGCGTAGGACAGGTCACTGAAGCTTTCTTT; v_call: TRBV9; d_call: -; j_call: TRBJ1-1; clone_size: -
cdr3_aa: CASTRTGGQGEKLFF; cdr3_nt: TGCGCCAGCACCCGGACAGGGGGCCAGGGCGAAAAACTGTTTTTT; v_call: TRBV23-1; d_call: TRBD1; j_call: TRBJ1-4; clone_size: -
cdr3_aa: CASSLGAYNEQFF; cdr3_nt: TGTGCCAGCAGCTTAGGTGCGTACAATGAGCAGTTCTTC; v_call: TRBV7-9; d_call: -; j_call: TRBJ2-1; clone_size: few
cdr3_aa: CASSIFGQNEQFF; cdr3_nt: TGTGCCAGTAGTATATTTGGCCAGAATGAGCAGTTCTTC; v_call: TRBV19; d_call: -; j_call: TRBJ2-1; clone_size: once
cdr3_aa: CTVRRGEGYTF; cdr3_nt: TGCACCGTCCGCAGGGGAGAAGGCTACACCTTC; v_call: TRBV29-1; d_call: -; j_call: TRBJ1-2; clone_size: few
cdr3_aa: CASSYSGDSYEQYF; cdr3_nt: TGTGCCAGCAGTTATAGCGGGGATTCCTACGAGCAGTACTTC; v_call: TRBV28; d_call: TRBD2; j_call: TRBJ2-7; clone_size: -
cdr3_aa: CASGPDRIAQPQHF; cdr3_nt: TGTGCTAGTGGTCCAGACAGGATAGCTCAGCCCCAGCATTTT; v_call: TRBV12-5; d_call: -; j_call: TRBJ1-5; clone_size: -
cdr3_aa: CASSPTGNQPQHF; cdr3_nt: TGTGCCAGCAGTCCGACGGGAAATCAGCCCCAGCATTTT; v_call: TRBV28; d_call: -; j_call: TRBJ1-5; clone_size: -
cdr3_aa: CASSGGGRNQPQHF; cdr3_nt: TGTGCCAGCAGCGGGGGGGGGCGCAATCAGCCCCAGCATTTT; v_call: TRBV5-5; d_call: -; j_call: TRBJ1-5; clone_size: few
cdr3_aa: CASSGRGTGELFF; cdr3_nt: TGTGCCAGCAGCGGCCGGGGAACCGGGGAGCTGTTTTTT; v_call: TRBV7-2; d_call: -; j_call: TRBJ2-2; clone_size: -
cdr3_aa: CASSSRGLAGAYEQYF; cdr3_nt: TGTGCCAGCAGTTCCCGAGGACTAGCGGGAGCTTACGAGCAGTACTTC; v_call: TRBV27; d_call: TRBD2; j_call: TRBJ2-7; clone_size: -
cdr3_aa: CASSQVLRDNQPQHF; cdr3_nt: TGTGCCAGCAGCCAAGTTCTCAGGGACAATCAGCCCCAGCATTTT; v_call: TRBV4-2; d_call: -; j_call: TRBJ1-5; clone_size: -
cdr3_aa: CASSPRTSGIGGYYEQYF; cdr3_nt: TGTGCCAGCAGTCCCCGAACTAGCGGGATAGGGGGGTACTACGAGCAGTACTTC; v_call: TRBV27; d_call: TRBD2; j_call: TRBJ2-7; clone_size: -
cdr3_aa: CASSLTGGYGTDTQYF; cdr3_nt: TGTGCCAGCAGTTTGACAGGGGGCTATGGTACAGATACGCAGTATTTT; v_call: TRBV2; d_call: TRBD1; j_call: TRBJ2-3; clone_size: -
cdr3_aa: CASSLIPGSYNEQFF; cdr3_nt: TGTGCCAGCAGCTTAATTCCGGGCTCCTACAATGAGCAGTTCTTC; v_call: TRBV7-3; d_call: -; j_call: TRBJ2-1; clone_size: -
cdr3_aa: CASSGTGTDTQYF; cdr3_nt: TGTGCCAGCAGTGGGACAGGCACAGATACGCAGTATTTT; v_call: TRBV5-4; d_call: TRBD1; j_call: TRBJ2-3; clone_size: -
cdr3_aa: CASSASGAPLDEQYF; cdr3_nt: TGTGCCAGCAGCGCGTCTGGGGCGCCTCTGGACGAGCAGTACTTC; v_call: TRBV7-8; d_call: -; j_call: TRBJ2-7; clone_size: -
cdr3_aa: CASSVTGGDQPQHF; cdr3_nt: TGCGCCAGCAGCGTAACAGGGGGCGATCAGCCCCAGCATTTT; v_call: TRBV5-1; d_call: TRBD1; j_call: TRBJ1-5; clone_size: -
cdr3_aa: CASSISAGAPDTQYF; cdr3_nt: TGTGCCAGCAGCATCTCAGCGGGAGCCCCAGATACGCAGTATTTT; v_call: TRBV7-2; d_call: TRBD2; j_call: TRBJ2-3; clone_size: few
cdr3_aa: CASSAQTSGTDTQYF; cdr3_nt: TGTGCCAGCAGCGCACAGACTAGTGGCACAGATACGCAGTATTTT; v_call: TRBV9; d_call: -; j_call: TRBJ2-3; clone_size: -
cdr3_aa: CASSPYKDNQPQHF; cdr3_nt: TGTGCCAGCTCACCGTACAAAGACAATCAGCCCCAGCATTTT; v_call: TRBV18; d_call: -; j_call: TRBJ1-5; clone_size: -
cdr3_aa: CASSFTGSLDTEAFF; cdr3_nt: TGTGCCAGCAGCTTTACAGGGAGCTTGGACACTGAAGCTTTCTTT; v_call: TRBV7-2; d_call: -; j_call: TRBJ1-1; clone_size: -
cdr3_aa: CASSLAAGRNQPQHF; cdr3_nt: TGTGCCAGCAGCTTAGCAGCGGGACGAAATCAGCCCCAGCATTTT; v_call: TRBV7-9; d_call: -; j_call: TRBJ1-5; clone_size: few
cdr3_aa: CASSISIGRTGGTEAFF; cdr3_nt: TGTGCCAGTAGTATATCAATCGGCCGGACAGGAGGGACTGAAGCTTTCTTT; v_call: TRBV19; d_call: TRBD1; j_call: TRBJ1-1; clone_size: -
cdr3_aa: CASSQRTGGTDTQYF; cdr3_nt: TGTGCCAGCAGCCAAAGGACAGGGGGCACAGATACGCAGTATTTT; v_call: TRBV14; d_call: TRBD1; j_call: TRBJ2-3; clone_size: -
cdr3_aa: CASSLTSGPYEQYF; cdr3_nt: TGTGCCAGCAGCTTAACAAGCGGCCCCTACGAGCAGTACTTC; v_call: TRBV11-2; d_call: -; j_call: TRBJ2-7; clone_size: -
cdr3_aa: CASSPLNEQFF; cdr3_nt: TGTGCCAGCAGCCCACTAAATGAGCAGTTCTTC; v_call: TRBV11-2; d_call: -; j_call: TRBJ2-1; clone_size: -
cdr3_aa: CASSVGGLGVDYEQYF; cdr3_nt: TGTGCCAGCAGCGTAGGTGGACTAGGGGTTGACTACGAGCAGTACTTC; v_call: TRBV9; d_call: TRBD2; j_call: TRBJ2-7; clone_size: -
cdr3_aa: CASSLRGDNEQFF; cdr3_nt: TGTGCCAGCAGCCTACGGGGGGACAATGAGCAGTTCTTC; v_call: TRBV5-5; d_call: TRBD2; j_call: TRBJ2-1; clone_size: -
cdr3_aa: CSVPDRGEEKLFF; cdr3_nt: TGCAGCGTTCCGGACAGGGGAGAGGAAAAACTGTTTTTT; v_call: TRBV29-1; d_call: TRBD1; j_call: TRBJ1-4; clone_size: -
cdr3_aa: CATSTSGAYNEQFF; cdr3_nt: TGTGCCACATCAACTAGCGGGGCCTACAATGAGCAGTTCTTC; v_call: TRBV10-3; d_call: TRBD2; j_call: TRBJ2-1; clone_size: -
cdr3_aa: CASSLSGQGFQETQYF; cdr3_nt: TGTGCCAGCAGTTTATCGGGACAGGGTTTTCAAGAGACCCAGTACTTC; v_call: TRBV28; d_call: TRBD1; j_call: TRBJ2-5; clone_size: -
cdr3_aa: CASSSVERQETQYF; cdr3_nt: TGTGCCAGCAGCTCCGTGGAGCGGCAAGAGACCCAGTACTTC; v_call: TRBV4-2; d_call: -; j_call: TRBJ2-5; clone_size: -
cdr3_aa: CASSPQGLYGYTF; cdr3_nt: TGTGCCAGCAGTCCCCAGGGCCTCTATGGCTACACCTTC; v_call: TRBV6-5; d_call: -; j_call: TRBJ1-2; clone_size: -
cdr3_aa: CASSLVRGGHNEQFF; cdr3_nt: TGTGCCAGCAGCTTAGTGCGGGGGGGCCACAATGAGCAGTTCTTC; v_call: TRBV7-2; d_call: TRBD2; j_call: TRBJ2-1; clone_size: few
cdr3_aa: CASSILQGWQPQHF; cdr3_nt: TGTGCCAGTAGTATCCTTCAGGGGTGGCAGCCCCAGCATTTT; v_call: TRBV19; d_call: -; j_call: TRBJ1-5; clone_size: -
cdr3_aa: CAIKLAGVGGELFF; cdr3_nt: TGTGCCATCAAACTAGCGGGAGTGGGCGGGGAGCTGTTTTTT; v_call: TRBV10-3; d_call: TRBD2; j_call: TRBJ2-2; clone_size: -
cdr3_aa: CASSLGASGRVYNEQFF; cdr3_nt: TGTGCCAGCAGTTTAGGGGCTAGCGGGAGAGTCTACAATGAGCAGTTCTTC; v_call: TRBV28; d_call: TRBD2; j_call: TRBJ2-1; clone_size: once
cdr3_aa: CASRRTVQETQYF; cdr3_nt: TGTGCCAGCAGAAGGACAGTCCAAGAGACCCAGTACTTC; v_call: TRBV6-5; d_call: -; j_call: TRBJ2-5; clone_size: -
cdr3_aa: CASSLEGGGDTQYF; cdr3_nt: TGTGCCAGCAGCTTAGAGGGAGGGGGAGATACGCAGTATTTT; v_call: TRBV7-6; d_call: -; j_call: TRBJ2-3; clone_size: once
cdr3_aa: CASSLDWGGGNNEQFF; cdr3_nt: TGTGCCAGCAGCTTAGATTGGGGCGGGGGGAACAATGAGCAGTTCTTC; v_call: TRBV7-8; d_call: TRBD2; j_call: TRBJ2-1; clone_size: few
cdr3_aa: CSARDGYEQYF; cdr3_nt: TGCAGTGCTAGAGACGGGTACGAGCAGTACTTC; v_call: TRBV20-1; d_call: -; j_call: TRBJ2-7; clone_size: -
cdr3_aa: CASSPLTSGRPGELFF; cdr3_nt: TGTGCCAGCAGTCCCCTGACTAGCGGGAGGCCCGGGGAGCTGTTTTTT; v_call: TRBV28; d_call: TRBD2; j_call: TRBJ2-2; clone_size: -
cdr3_aa: CASSFGNPGQGGTDTQYF; cdr3_nt: TGTGCCAGCAGCTTTGGGAATCCGGGACAGGGCGGAACAGATACGCAGTATTTT; v_call: TRBV5-4; d_call: TRBD1; j_call: TRBJ2-3; clone_size: once
cdr3_aa: CASSLRASGQGANYGYTF; cdr3_nt: TGCGCCAGCAGCTTGCGGGCGTCGGGACAGGGGGCGAACTATGGCTACACCTTC; v_call: TRBV5-1; d_call: TRBD1; j_call: TRBJ1-2; clone_size: -